The 17 T cell receptor beta chains listed next were all sequenced from one sample in a study of cytomegalovirus exposure and HLA in healthy donors. The primer mix had 60 Vbeta and 13 Jbeta primers. This table comes from immunoSEQ multiplex PCR, and its TCRdb copy is limited to in-frame clones, with some not included. The sample consists of about 59,000 clones, roughly 83% of them appearing once. The specimen was PBMCs. These receptor sequences come from a human donor in good health.

The chain links TRBV4-2 to TRBJ2-1; 9 bases are shared with TRBD2. This CDR3 has 19 residues. V shed 0 bases, J shed 1 base, and the junction held 10 bases outside the gene matches. CDR1 LGHNA and CDR2 YNFKEQ come from the germline V gene. The CDR3 nucleotides are TGTGCCAGCAGCCAAGAGCCTAGCGGGACTCGGGGATCCTACAATGAGCAGTTCTTC. It codes for CASSQEPSGTRGSYNEQFF.

The chain couples TRBV6-6 to TRBJ1-2; 8 bases are shared with TRBD1. With 0 bases clipped from V and 6 bases from J, the junction kept 9 bases outside the gene matches. CDR3 length: 16 residues. Looked up from germline, CDR1 is MNHNY and CDR2 is SVGAGI (reference sequence). For the CDR3, the DNA is TGTGCCAGCAGTTACTCCTCAGGGGGCACGGGTGATGGCTACACCTTC. It encodes CASSYSSGGTGDGYTF.

This chain links TRBV6-5 with TRBJ1-2; a weak D match, TRBD1 (6 bases). Trimming removed 6 bases at V and 8 bases at J, with 19 bases between. The V gene's germline CDR1 is MNHEY and CDR2 SVGAGI. The CDR3 runs to 14 residues. CDR3 in amino acids: CASSQPQPGGGYTF. The CDR3 DNA reads as TGTGCCAGCAGCCAACCACAACCTGGGGGCGGCTACACCTTC.

This chain uses TRBV4-3 with TRBJ2-7; TRBD1 agrees at 9 bases. Per germline, CDR1 LGHNA and CDR2 YSLEER. CDR3 size: 16 residues. The V segment lost 1 base and the J segment 6 bases; nucleotides outside the gene matches: 10. The CDR3 DNA reads TGCGCCAGCAGCCAAGGTTCGGGACAGGGATCCCTCGAGCAGTACTTC. It is translated as CASSQGSGQGSLEQYF.

The V and J genes are TRBV6-5 and TRBJ2-7; TRBD1 matches 9 bases. J lost 5 bases, V lost 6 bases, and 8 bases had no gene match. This CDR3 is 14 amino acids long. Germline V gene data show CDR1 as MNHEY and CDR2 as SVGAGI. In DNA, the CDR3 is TGTGCCAGCAGCCCCCGGACAGGGGATCACGAGCAGTACTTC. It is translated as CASSPRTGDHEQYF.

V gene TRBV2 combines with J gene TRBJ2-7, with 14 bases that match TRBD2. CDR3 length: 16 amino acids. V was pared by 2 bases and J by 5 bases, with 5 bases of the junction left unmatched. CDR1 SNHLY and CDR2 FYNNEI come from the germline V gene. The CDR3 DNA reads TGTGCCAGCAGTGAACTTCCGGGACTAGCGGGAGACGAGCAGTACTTC. Protein sequence: CASSELPGLAGDEQYF.

This clone was seen once. V gene TRBV6-4 combines with J gene TRBJ1-1, with D possibly matching TRBD1 (6 bases). The CDR3 is made up of 14 amino acids. V was trimmed by 6 bases and J by 7 bases, leaving 18 bases between them. Germline CDR1 MRHNA, CDR2 SNTAGT. CDR3: CASRSNRDALEAFF. The DNA for the CDR3 is TGTGCCAGCAGGAGTAACAGGGACGCCCTTGAAGCTTTCTTT.

This rearrangement joins TRBV7-9 to TRBJ2-1, with 12 bases aligning to TRBD2. J gave up 6 bases and V 5 bases, and 14 bases lay outside the gene matches. The germline CDR1 and CDR2 sequences are SEHNR and FQNEAQ (reference sequence). The CDR3 is 18 amino acids. CDR3: CASSLLRRLAGAGNEQFF. CDR3 DNA: TGTGCCAGCAGCCTACTACGCAGACTAGCGGGAGCTGGCAATGAGCAGTTCTTC.

CDR3 in amino acids: CASSLGDRAFTDTQYF. The CDR3 DNA reads as TGTGCCAGCAGCCTAGGGGACAGGGCCTTCACAGATACGCAGTATTTT. V and J are TRBV11-3 and TRBJ2-3; 9 positions match TRBD1. J lost 2 bases, V lost 5 bases, and 8 bases had no gene match. This CDR3 region has 16 residues. CDR1 and CDR2 from the germline V gene are SGHNT and YENEEA.

J is TRBJ2-7 and V is TRBV5-6; 7 nucleotides agree with TRBD1. CDR3 length equals 17 residues. The ends lost 0 bases at V and 5 bases at J; junction bases unmatched: 14. Per the germline V gene, CDR1 is SGHDT and CDR2 is YYEEEE. In DNA, the CDR3 is TGTGCCAGCAGCTTGGGACAGGGTGAGACCTTCCTACACGAGCAGTACTTC. It translates to CASSLGQGETFLHEQYF.

V gene TRBV7-9 combines with J gene TRBJ1-2; no clear D. Germline V gene lookup returns CDR1 SEHNR and CDR2 FQNEAQ (reference sequence). The V gene lost 8 bases and the J gene lost 4 bases, with 23 bases spanning the gap. The CDR3 consists of 16 residues. CDR3 region: CASAGTLDAGSYGYTF. The CDR3 region has the DNA TGTGCCAGCGCGGGAACACTGGACGCTGGGAGCTATGGCTACACCTTC.

The chain employs TRBV5-6 and TRBJ1-5; maybe TRBD1 (6 bases). This CDR3 spans 18 amino acids. V shed 4 bases and J shed 3 bases, with 23 bases lying between them. CDR1 is SGHDT, CDR2 YYEEEE, per germline. CDR3 in DNA: TGTGCCAGCAGCAGAGGCGGGTGGGTCAGGGGATACAATCAGCCCCAGCATTTT. Translating gives CASSRGGWVRGYNQPQHF.

This clone was detected once. This CDR3 is CAWSVRTGNQPQHF. CDR3 DNA: TGTGCCTGGAGTGTCCGGACAGGCAATCAGCCCCAGCATTTT. The chain employs TRBV30 and TRBJ1-5; D might be TRBD1 (6 bases). Trimming stripped 0 bases from V and 2 bases from J, with 8 bases between. CDR3 size: 14 residues. In germline, CDR1 is GTSNPN, CDR2 SVGIG (reference sequence).

This sequence joins TRBV2 and TRBJ2-7; 7 bases map to TRBD1. With V trimmed by 6 bases and J by 2 bases, 10 bases remained unmatched. CDR3 length: 15 amino acids. The germline V gene has CDR1 SNHLY and CDR2 FYNNEI. Written as DNA, the CDR3 is TGTGCCAGCAGGGAGACAGGGAAAAAAACCTACGAGCAGTACTTC. This sequence encodes CASRETGKKTYEQYF.

The chain has TRBV7-2 and TRBJ1-1; 10 bases match TRBD1. With 5 bases clipped from V and 2 bases from J, the junction kept 11 bases outside the gene matches. This CDR3 spans 17 amino acids. Germline V CDR1 and CDR2: SGHTA, FQGNSA. The CDR3 DNA reads TGTGCCAGCAGCCTAGTCCGGGGGACAGGGGTAAACACTGAAGCTTTCTTT. This sequence encodes CASSLVRGTGVNTEAFF.

This chain joins TRBV15 and TRBJ2-5; 11 nucleotides agree with TRBD2. V dropped 8 bases and J dropped 1; count of bases not matched to a gene: 6. The germline V gene has CDR1 LNHNV and CDR2 YYDKDF (reference sequence). The CDR3 consists of 15 residues. The CDR3 DNA sequence: TGTGCCACCGAAAGGACTAGCGGGCCCCAAGAGACCCAGTACTTC. Its protein is CATERTSGPQETQYF.

The chain recombines TRBV5-6 with TRBJ2-1; TRBD2 agrees at 11 bases. J lost 10 bases, V lost 2 bases, and 11 bases had no gene match. The CDR3 covers 16 residues. Germline values: CDR1 SGHDT, CDR2 YYEEEE. CDR3 region: CASSFSLAGGVWEQFF. Written as DNA, the CDR3 is TGTGCCAGCAGCTTTTCGTTAGCGGGGGGGGTGTGGGAGCAGTTCTTC.